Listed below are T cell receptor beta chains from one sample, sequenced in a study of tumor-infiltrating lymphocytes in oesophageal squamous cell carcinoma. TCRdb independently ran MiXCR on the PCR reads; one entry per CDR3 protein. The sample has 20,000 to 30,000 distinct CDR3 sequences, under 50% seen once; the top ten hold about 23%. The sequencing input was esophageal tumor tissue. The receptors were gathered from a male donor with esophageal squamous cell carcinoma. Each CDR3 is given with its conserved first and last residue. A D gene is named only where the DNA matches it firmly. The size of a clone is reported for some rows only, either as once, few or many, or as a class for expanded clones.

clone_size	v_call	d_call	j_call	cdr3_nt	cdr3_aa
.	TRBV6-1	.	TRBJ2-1	TGTGCCAGCAGTGATAGAGGCGGCGGAGACCTCACAGATACGCAGTTATTC	CASSDRGGGDLTDTQLF
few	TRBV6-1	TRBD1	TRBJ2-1	TGTGCCAGCAGTGGAGGGACAGGGTACAATGAGCAGTTCTTC	CASSGGTGYNEQFF
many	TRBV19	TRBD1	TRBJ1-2	TGTGCCAGTAGTCTACGGACAGGGAGCTACACCTTC	CASSLRTGSYTF
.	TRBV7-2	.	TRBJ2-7	TGTGCCAGCAGCTTTGGATTAGCCTACGAGCAGTACTTC	CASSFGLAYEQYF
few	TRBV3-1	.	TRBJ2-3	TGTGCCAGCAGCCAATTGTCGGGACCAGATACGCAGTATTTT	CASSQLSGPDTQYF
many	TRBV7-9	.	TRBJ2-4	TGTGCCAGCAGCTTGGACCTTTGGGATTCACCCCTCCACTTC	CASSLDLWDSPLHF
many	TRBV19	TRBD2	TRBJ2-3	TGTGCCAGTAGTCAAGCGGGAGCCCCAGATACGCAGTATTTT	CASSQAGAPDTQYF
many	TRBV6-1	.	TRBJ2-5	TGTGCCAGCAGTGAGGGCAGGGGACAGACCCAGTACTTC	CASSEGRGQTQYF
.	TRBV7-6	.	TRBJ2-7	TGTGCCAGCAGCTACTCCGAGTTATCCTACGAGCAGTACTTC	CASSYSELSYEQYF
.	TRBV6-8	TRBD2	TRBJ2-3	TGTGCCAGCAGCGGTAGCGGGAGATTAGATACGCAGTATTTT	CASSGSGRLDTQYF
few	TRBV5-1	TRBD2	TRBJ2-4	TGCGCCAGCAGCCTTCTTGCGGGAGAGACTGAGCAGTACTTC	CASSLLAGETEQYF
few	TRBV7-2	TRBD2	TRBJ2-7	TGTGCCAGCAGCTTATTGCGGGAGGGGTACGAGCAGTACTTC	CASSLLREGYEQYF
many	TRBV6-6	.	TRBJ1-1	TGTGCCAGCAGTTACCTGGTCTTGAAAGAAGCTTTCTTT	CASSYLVLKEAFF
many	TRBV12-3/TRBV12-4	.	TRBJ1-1	TGTGCCAGCAGTTTGGGACTCACTGAAGCTTTCTTT	CASSLGLTEAFF
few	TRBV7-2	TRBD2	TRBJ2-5	TGTGCCAGCAGCTTAGCCGGGACTAGCGGCCAAGAGACCCAGTACTTC	CASSLAGTSGQETQYF
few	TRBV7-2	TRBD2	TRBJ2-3	TGTGCCAGCAGCTCCACTAGCGGACCTCAGGGTACGCAGTATTTT	CASSSTSGPQGTQYF
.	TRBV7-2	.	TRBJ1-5	TGTGCCAGCAGCCCATCGTTTAATGGTCAGCCCCAGCATTTT	CASSPSFNGQPQHF
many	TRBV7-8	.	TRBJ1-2	TGTGCCAGCAGCTTAGCTCTTACAGGGAACTATGGCTACACCTTC	CASSLALTGNYGYTF
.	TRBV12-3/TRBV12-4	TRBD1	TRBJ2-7	TGTGCCAGCAGTCCCGACAGGGTGTATTCACCCCTCCACTTC	CASSPDRVYSPLHF
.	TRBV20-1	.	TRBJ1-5	TGCAGTGCTACCCGGGTCCTTTACAATCAGCCCCAGCATTTT	CSATRVLYNQPQHF
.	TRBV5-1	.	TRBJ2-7	TGCGCCAGCAGCTTGGGGGACTTTTACTCCTACGAGCAGTACTTC	CASSLGDFYSYEQYF
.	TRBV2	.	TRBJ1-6	TGTGCCAGCAGTCGGGACATTAGCTCCTATAATTCACCCCTCCACTTT	CASSRDISSYNSPLHF
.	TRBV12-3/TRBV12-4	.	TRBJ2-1	TGTGCCAGCAGTTTGCTTCAGGGCATTTCCTACGAGCAGTTCTTC	CASSLLQGISYEQFF
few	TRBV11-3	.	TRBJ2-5	TGTGCCAGCAGCCGACTAGGGAGCTCCTACAATGAGCAGTACTTC	CASSRLGSSYNEQYF
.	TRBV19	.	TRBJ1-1	TGTGCCAGTAAAGAACCCCGACGGTTCACTGAAGCTTGCTTT	CASKEPRRFTEACF
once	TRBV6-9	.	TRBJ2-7	TGTGCCAGCAGGGACGGGGTCGGACTCTCCTACGAGCAGTACTTC	CASRDGVGLSYEQYF
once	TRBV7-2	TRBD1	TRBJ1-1	TGTGCCAGCAATGCTCCGGGACAGGGTGCGAACACTGAAGCTTTCTTT	CASNAPGQGANTEAFF
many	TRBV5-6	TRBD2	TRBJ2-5	TGTGCCAGCAGCTGGGGCCAGACGGCGGGGGAGCAGTACTTC	CASSWGQTAGEQYF
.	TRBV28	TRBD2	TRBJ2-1	TGTGCCAGCAGTATACTAGCGGAGTCCTACAATGAGCAGTTCTTC	CASSILAESYNEQFF
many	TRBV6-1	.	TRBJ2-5	TGTGCCAGCAGTTCAGACGGGAGAACCCAGTACTTC	CASSSDGRTQYF
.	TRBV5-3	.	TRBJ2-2	TGTGCCAGCCGCGTGGAGGGCCATTACACCGGGGAGCTGTTTTTT	CASRVEGHYTGELFF
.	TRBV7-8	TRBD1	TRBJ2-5	TGTGCCAGCAGCTTAGAAGGGACAGGACAAGAGACCCAGTACTTC	CASSLEGTGQETQYF
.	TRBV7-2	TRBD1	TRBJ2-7	TGTGCCAGCAGCAACCGGGACAGGGGGCTCAAAGATACGCAGTACTTC	CASSNRDRGLKDTQYF
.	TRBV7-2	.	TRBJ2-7	TGTGCCAGCAGTTCTAGCGCTCGATTTCTCTCCTACGAGCAGTACTTC	CASSSSARFLSYEQYF
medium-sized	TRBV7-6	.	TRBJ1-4	TGTGCCAGCAGCTTAATGCTGGGGGAAAAACTGTTTTTT	CASSLMLGEKLFF
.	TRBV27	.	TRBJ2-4	TGTGCCAGCAGTTTAGACCTAGCACATTCACCCCACCACTTC	CASSLDLAHSPHHF
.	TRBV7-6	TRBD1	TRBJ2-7	TGTGCCAGCAGCAACCCGGGACAGGCCACCTACGAGCAGTACTTC	CASSNPGQATYEQYF
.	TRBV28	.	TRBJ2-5	TGTGCCAGCGGGTTTGCCGGACGAGCAGGCCAAGAGACCCAGTACTTC	CASGFAGRAGQETQYF
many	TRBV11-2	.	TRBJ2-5	TGTGCCAGCAGCTTGAACAGGGCAGGGACGGGAGAGACCCAGTACTTC	CASSLNRAGTGETQYF
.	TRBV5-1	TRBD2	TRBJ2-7	TGCGCCAGCAGCTTCTTGAGCGGGGGGAAAGACTACGAGCAGTACTTC	CASSFLSGGKDYEQYF
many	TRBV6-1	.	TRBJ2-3	TGTGCCAGCAGTGAAATAGATACGCAGTATTTT	CASSEIDTQYF
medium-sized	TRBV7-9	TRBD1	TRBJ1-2	TGTGCCAGCAGCTTAAATGGACAGGGGTATGGAGGCTACACCTTC	CASSLNGQGYGGYTF
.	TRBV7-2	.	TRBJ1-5	TGTGCCAGCAGCCCACGGAGTAGCAATCAGCCCCAGCATTTT	CASSPRSSNQPQHF
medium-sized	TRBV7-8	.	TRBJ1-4	TGTGCCAGCACCTCAGGGGACGGCATAGCTAATGAAAAACTGTTTTTT	CASTSGDGIANEKLFF
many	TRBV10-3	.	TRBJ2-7	TGTGCCATTAGCTTGGAGAGGGAGAACGAGCAGTACTTC	CAISLERENEQYF
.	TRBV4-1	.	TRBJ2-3	TGCGCCAGCAGCCAAGATGGCCAACACGGAGATACGCAGTATTTT	CASSQDGQHGDTQYF
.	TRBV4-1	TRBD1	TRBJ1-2	TGCGCCAGCAGCCCGGGACAGCAATATGGCTACACCTTC	CASSPGQQYGYTF